This TCR beta chain was identified in a study of T cells in Graves' hyperthyroidism and ophthalmopathy. This clonotype has a count of ten or more. It was RNA transcripts that yielded the amplified TCR beta CDR3 regions. The primer set for the first-round RT-PCR of the TCR CDR3 was HTBI. Each CDR3 protein gets one entry after TCRdb re-called the multiplex PCR reads with MiXCR. The sample has some 250,000 distinct CDR3 sequences; roughly 15% are singletons. In germline, CDR1 is SEHNR, CDR2 FQNEAQ (reference sequence). V lost 5 bases to trimming and J lost 9 bases, with 17 bases between them. CDR3 size: 15 residues.

The receptor comes from a middle-aged woman with Graves' hyperthyroidism that later progressed to Graves' ophthalmopathy. This chain joins TRBV7-9 and TRBJ1-6; D possibly corresponds to TRBD1 (5 bases). The sample consisted of blood. In DNA form, the CDR3 reads TGTGCCAGCAGCCAACTACGCAGGGAAGGTTCACCCCTCCACTTT. It is translated as CASSQLRREGSPLHF.